This T cell receptor (beta chain) originates from a study of blood T cell repertoires in COVID-19. Background on the study: Sample material is recorded as cDNA or gDNA derived from T cells, B-cell-depleted T cells, or PBMCs.

Participants were aged 18 to 89 years, lived in 20 to 25 US areas, and enrolled virtually. Participants reported their clinical history, and cohort assignment relied on those reports. The CDR3 runs to 14 residues. CDR1 and CDR2 (germline): LNHDA, SQIVND (reference sequence). With V trimmed by 9 bases and J by 7 bases, 7 bases remained unmatched. Per the study methods: Nucleated cell number was recorded as an estimate derived from reference gene primer amplification. Produced via immunoSEQ multiplex PCR; TCRdb's table is partial and in-frame only. V, J and clone size are taken as reported in that table, and D and trimming were inferred from the DNA itself. Of about 120,000 clones detected, about four fifths appear once; the ten largest clones hold about 4%.

Sample: PBMCs or T cells enriched from blood (not recorded which). This TCR was recovered from a woman aged 30 to 39 who had recovered from COVID-19. This chain connects TRBV19 to TRBJ1-6; the match to TRBD1 covers 9 bases. CDR3 nucleotide sequence: TGTGCCAGCGGCCGGGACAGGGAAAATTCACCCCTCCACTTT. This gives the protein CASGRDRENSPLHF.